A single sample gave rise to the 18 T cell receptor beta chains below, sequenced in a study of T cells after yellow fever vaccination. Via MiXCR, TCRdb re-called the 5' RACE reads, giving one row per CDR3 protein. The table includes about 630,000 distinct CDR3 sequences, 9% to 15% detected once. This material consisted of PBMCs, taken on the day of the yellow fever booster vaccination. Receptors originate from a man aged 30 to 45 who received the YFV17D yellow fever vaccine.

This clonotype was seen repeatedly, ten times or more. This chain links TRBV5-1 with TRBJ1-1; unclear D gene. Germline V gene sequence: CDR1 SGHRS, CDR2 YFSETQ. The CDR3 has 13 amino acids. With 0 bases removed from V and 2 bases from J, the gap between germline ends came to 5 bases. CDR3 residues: CASSLEANTEAFF. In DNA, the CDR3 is TGCGCCAGCAGCTTGGAGGCAAACACTGAAGCTTTCTTT.

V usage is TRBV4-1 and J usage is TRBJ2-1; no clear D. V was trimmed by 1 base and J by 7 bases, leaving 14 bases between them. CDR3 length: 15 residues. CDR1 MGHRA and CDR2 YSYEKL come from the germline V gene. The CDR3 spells CASSQADGTMNEQFF. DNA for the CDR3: TGCGCCAGCAGCCAAGCGGACGGTACGATGAATGAGCAGTTCTTC.

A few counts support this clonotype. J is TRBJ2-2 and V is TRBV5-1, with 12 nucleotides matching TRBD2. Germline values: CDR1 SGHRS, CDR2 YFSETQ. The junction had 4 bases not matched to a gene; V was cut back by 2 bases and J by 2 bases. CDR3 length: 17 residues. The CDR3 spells CASSLASGRENTGELFF. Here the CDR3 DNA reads TGCGCCAGCAGCTTAGCTAGCGGGAGGGAAAACACCGGGGAGCTGTTTTTT. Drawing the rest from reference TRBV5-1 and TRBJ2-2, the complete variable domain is KAGVTQTPRYLIKTRGQQVTLSCSPISGHRSVSWYQQTPGQGLQFLFEYFSETQRNKGNFPGRFSGRQFSNSRSEMNVSTLELGDSALYLCASSLASGRENTGELFFGEGSRLTVL.

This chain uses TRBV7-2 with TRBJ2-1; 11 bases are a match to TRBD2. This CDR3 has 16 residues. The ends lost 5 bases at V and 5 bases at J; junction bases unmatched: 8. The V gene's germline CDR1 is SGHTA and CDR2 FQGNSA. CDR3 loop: CASSLKTSGMNNEQFF. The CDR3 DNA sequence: TGTGCCAGCAGCCTAAAGACTAGCGGGATGAACAATGAGCAGTTCTTC. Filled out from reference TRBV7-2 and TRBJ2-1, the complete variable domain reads GAGVSQSPSNKVTEKGKDVELRCDPISGHTALYWYRQSLGQGLEFLIYFQGNSAPDKSGLPSDRFSAERTGGSVSTLTIQRTQQEDSAVYLCASSLKTSGMNNEQFFGPGTRLTVL.

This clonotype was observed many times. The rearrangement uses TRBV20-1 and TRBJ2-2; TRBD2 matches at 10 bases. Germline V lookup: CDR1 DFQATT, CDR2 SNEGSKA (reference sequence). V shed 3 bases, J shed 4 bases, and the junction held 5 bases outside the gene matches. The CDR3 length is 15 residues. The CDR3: CSARLLAGGTGELFF. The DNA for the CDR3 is TGCAGTGCTAGGCTCTTAGCGGGAGGCACCGGGGAGCTGTTTTTT.

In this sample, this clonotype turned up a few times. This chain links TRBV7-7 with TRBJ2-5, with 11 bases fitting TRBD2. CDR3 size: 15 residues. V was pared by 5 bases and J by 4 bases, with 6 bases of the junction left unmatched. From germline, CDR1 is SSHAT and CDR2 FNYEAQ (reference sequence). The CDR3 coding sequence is TGTGCCAGCAGCCCTACTAGCGGGAGAGGAGAGACCCAGTACTTC. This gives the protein CASSPTSGRGETQYF.

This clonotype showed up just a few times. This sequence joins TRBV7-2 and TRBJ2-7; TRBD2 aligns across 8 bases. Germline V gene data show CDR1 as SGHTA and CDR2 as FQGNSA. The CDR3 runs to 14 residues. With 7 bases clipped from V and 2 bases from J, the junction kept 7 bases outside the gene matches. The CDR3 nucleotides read TGTGCCAGCAACTCGCGGGAGGTCCCCTACGAGCAGTACTTC. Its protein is CASNSREVPYEQYF.

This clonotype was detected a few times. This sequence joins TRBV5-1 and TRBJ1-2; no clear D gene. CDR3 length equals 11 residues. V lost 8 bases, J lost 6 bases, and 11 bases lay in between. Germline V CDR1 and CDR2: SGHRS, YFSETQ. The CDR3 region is CARIPSNGYTF. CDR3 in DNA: TGCGCCAGGATTCCTTCTAATGGCTACACCTTC.

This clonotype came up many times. The CDR3 loop reads CASSYSGRGLPGETQYF. CDR3 DNA sequence: TGTGCCAGCAGTTACTCGGGCAGGGGTCTTCCAGGGGAGACCCAGTACTTC. The rearrangement links TRBV6-5 to TRBJ2-5; the D gene is possibly TRBD1 (6 bases). The CDR3 spans 17 residues. Germline V gene lookup returns CDR1 MNHEY and CDR2 SVGAGI. The V gene lost 0 bases and the J gene lost 5 bases, with 19 bases spanning the gap.

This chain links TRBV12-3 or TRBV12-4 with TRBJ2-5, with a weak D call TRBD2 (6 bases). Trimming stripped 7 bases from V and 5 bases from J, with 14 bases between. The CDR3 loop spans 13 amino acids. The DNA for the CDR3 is TGTGCCAGCAAGTCGGGAGCAGGGGAGACCCAGTACTTC. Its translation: CASKSGAGETQYF.

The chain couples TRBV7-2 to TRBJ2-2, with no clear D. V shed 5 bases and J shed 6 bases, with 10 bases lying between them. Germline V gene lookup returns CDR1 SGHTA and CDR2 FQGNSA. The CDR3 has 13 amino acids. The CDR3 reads CASSPGSSGELFF. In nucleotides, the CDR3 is TGTGCCAGCAGCCCAGGAAGTTCCGGGGAGCTGTTTTTT.

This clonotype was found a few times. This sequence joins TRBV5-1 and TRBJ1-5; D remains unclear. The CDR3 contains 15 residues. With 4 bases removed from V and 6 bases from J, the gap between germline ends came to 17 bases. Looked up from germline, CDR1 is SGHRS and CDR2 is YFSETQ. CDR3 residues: CASSPAGGTGQPQHF. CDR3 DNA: TGCGCCAGCAGCCCAGCGGGCGGCACGGGTCAGCCCCAGCATTTT.

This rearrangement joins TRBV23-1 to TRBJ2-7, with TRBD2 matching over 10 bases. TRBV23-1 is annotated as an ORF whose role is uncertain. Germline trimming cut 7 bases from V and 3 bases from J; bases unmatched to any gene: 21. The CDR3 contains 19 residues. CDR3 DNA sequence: TGCGCCAGCATTTCAATCCCCCTAGCGGGAGTAAAAGAAAGCTACGAGCAGTACTTC. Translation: CASISIPLAGVKESYEQYF.

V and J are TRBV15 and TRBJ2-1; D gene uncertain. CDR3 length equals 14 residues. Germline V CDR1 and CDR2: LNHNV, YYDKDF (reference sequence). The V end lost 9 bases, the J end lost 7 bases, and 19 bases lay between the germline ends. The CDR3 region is CATTQLNGRNEQFF. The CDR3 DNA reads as TGTGCCACAACACAGTTAAATGGGCGAAATGAGCAGTTCTTC.

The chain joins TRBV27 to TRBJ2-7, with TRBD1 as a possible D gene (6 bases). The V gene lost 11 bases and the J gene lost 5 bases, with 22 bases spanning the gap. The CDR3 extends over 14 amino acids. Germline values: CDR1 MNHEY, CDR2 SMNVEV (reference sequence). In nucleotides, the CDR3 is TGTGCCCACGCTCGAACAGGGAAGGGACACGAGCAGTACTTC. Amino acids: CAHARTGKGHEQYF.

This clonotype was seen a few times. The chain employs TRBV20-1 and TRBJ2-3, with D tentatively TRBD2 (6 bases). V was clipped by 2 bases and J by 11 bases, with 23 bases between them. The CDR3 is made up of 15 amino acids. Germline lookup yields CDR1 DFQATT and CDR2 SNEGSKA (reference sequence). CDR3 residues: CSARLGGTNRDGQYF. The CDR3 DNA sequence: TGCAGTGCTAGACTTGGGGGGACCAACCGGGATGGGCAGTATTTT.

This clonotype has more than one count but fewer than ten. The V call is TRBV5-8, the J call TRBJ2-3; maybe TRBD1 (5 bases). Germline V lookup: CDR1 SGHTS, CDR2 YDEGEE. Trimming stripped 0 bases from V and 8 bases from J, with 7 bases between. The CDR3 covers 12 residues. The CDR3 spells CASSLVGATQYF. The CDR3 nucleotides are TGTGCCAGCAGCTTGGTAGGGGCTACGCAGTATTTT.

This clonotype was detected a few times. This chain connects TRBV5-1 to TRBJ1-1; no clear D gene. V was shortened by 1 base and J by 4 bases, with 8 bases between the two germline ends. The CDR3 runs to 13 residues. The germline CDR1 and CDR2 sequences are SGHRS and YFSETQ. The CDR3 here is CASSLTDLTEAFF. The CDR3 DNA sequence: TGCGCCAGCAGCTTGACGGACCTCACTGAAGCTTTCTTT. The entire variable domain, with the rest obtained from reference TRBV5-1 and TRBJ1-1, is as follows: KAGVTQTPRYLIKTRGQQVTLSCSPISGHRSVSWYQQTPGQGLQFLFEYFSETQRNKGNFPGRFSGRQFSNSRSEMNVSTLELGDSALYLCASSLTDLTEAFFGQGTRLTVV.